A single sample is the source of the 15 T cell receptor beta chains below, sequenced in a study of molecular identifiers for immune sequencing clone quantification. TCRdb fed the PCR reads into MiXCR, producing one record per CDR3 protein. The sample has 250,000 to 400,000 distinct CDR3 sequences; 20% to 25% are singletons. Sequencing was performed on naive CD8+ T cells from blood, with Jurkat cell RNA spiked in. The sample's subset: FACS-sorted CD8+CD4-CCR7+CD45RA+ naive T cells. Receptors were obtained from a human donor in good health. Some libraries in this study had Jurkat cell RNA spiked in.

This chain joins TRBV3-1 and TRBJ2-3, with D uncertain. The V end lost 0 bases, the J end lost 2 bases, and 9 bases lay between the germline ends. CDR1 and CDR2 (germline): LGHDT, YNNKEL (reference sequence). CDR3 size: 15 residues. In DNA form, the CDR3 reads TGTGCCAGCAGCCAAGACTCAGCCCTCACAGATACGCAGTATTTT. This translates into CASSQDSALTDTQYF.

This clonotype was seen repeatedly, ten times or more. The DNA for the CDR3 is TGCAGCGTTAGATTGGACAGGTCGAACACCGGGGAGCTGTTTTTT. Translating gives CSVRLDRSNTGELFF. V and J are TRBV29-1 and TRBJ2-2, with 7 bases matching TRBD1. V gave up 5 bases and J gave up 0 bases; unmatched junction bases: 6. The germline V gene has CDR1 SQVTM and CDR2 ANQGSEA. CDR3 length: 15 amino acids.

Ten or more counts support this clonotype. The genes are TRBV7-6 and TRBJ2-5, with TRBD1 matching over 7 bases. The CDR3 has 14 amino acids. CDR1 SGHVS and CDR2 FNYEAQ come from the germline V gene. With V trimmed by 5 bases and J by 2 bases, 5 bases remained unmatched. This CDR3 reads CASSPRQGQETQYF. CDR3 sequence (DNA): TGTGCCAGCAGCCCTAGACAGGGTCAAGAGACCCAGTACTTC.

This clonotype was counted at least ten times. The CDR3 reads CASSLGDPYEQYF. The CDR3 bases are TGTGCCAGCAGTCTGGGGGATCCCTACGAGCAGTACTTC. The rearrangement joins TRBV6-1 to TRBJ2-7; D possibly uses TRBD1 or TRBD2 (5 bases each). Germline assignment: CDR1 MNHNS and CDR2 SASEGT. V lost 5 bases and J 2 bases, leaving 10 bases between the germline ends. The CDR3 spans 13 residues.

This clonotype was counted ten times or more. CDR3 sequence reads: CASSHAGGASYEQYF. The CDR3 nucleotides are TGTGCCAGTAGCCATGCCGGGGGGGCATCCTACGAGCAGTACTTC. This chain uses TRBV19 with TRBJ2-7, with 8 nucleotides matching TRBD2. Germline V lookup: CDR1 LNHDA, CDR2 SQIVND (reference sequence). Unmatched junction bases numbered 8, after V lost 6 bases and J lost 1 base. The CDR3 sequence is 15 residues long.

The genes are TRBV27 and TRBJ2-7, with no clear D. Germline assignment: CDR1 MNHEY and CDR2 SMNVEV (reference sequence). The CDR3 extends over 14 amino acids. Trimming left V 7 bases short and J 3 bases short, with 16 bases between. The CDR3 DNA sequence: TGTGCCAGCAAGCTTGGCGGCGGCTACTACGAGCAGTACTTC. Its protein product is CASKLGGGYYEQYF.

Notes on this clonotype: A much larger clone lies one base from this, so it may be a read error. Given the absence of the conserved phenylalanine or tryptophan at the CDR3 end, a read error is likely. The chain combines TRBV29-1 with TRBJ1-2; D may be TRBD1 (6 bases). This CDR3 region has 12 residues. V was cut by 6 bases and J by 2 bases, with 10 bases left in between. The V gene's germline CDR1 is SQVTM and CDR2 ANQGSEA. The CDR3 DNA reads as TGCAGCGTAGAGGACAGCAACTATGGCTACACCCTC. It codes for CSVEDSNYGYTL.

This clonotype was detected many times. This rearrangement joins TRBV6-6 to TRBJ1-5; D is unresolved. This CDR3 spans 13 amino acids. Trimming stripped 6 bases from V and 5 bases from J, with 11 bases between. The germline V gene encodes CDR1 MNHNY and CDR2 SVGAGI (reference sequence). The DNA of the CDR3 is TGTGCCAGCAGCTATAGGGTTGATCAGCCCCAGCATTTT. Its translation is CASSYRVDQPQHF.

This clonotype was observed a handful of times. The rearrangement uses TRBV20-1 and TRBJ2-1; D is possibly TRBD1 (5 bases). The germline gives CDR1 DFQATT, CDR2 SNEGSKA (reference sequence). The V end lost 1 base, the J end lost 0 bases, and 10 bases lay between the germline ends. The CDR3 runs 15 residues. Here the CDR3 DNA reads TGCAGTGCTAGAGTTCAGGGAAGCTCCTACAATGAGCAGTTCTTC. Protein sequence: CSARVQGSSYNEQFF.

At least ten counts were recorded for this clonotype. This sequence joins TRBV28 and TRBJ2-7; 8 nucleotides line up with TRBD1. Germline loops: CDR1 MDHEN, CDR2 SYDVKM. V lost 8 bases to trimming and J lost 1 base; unmatched junction nucleotides: 7. This CDR3 comprises 14 residues. This CDR3 reads CASQLRDRSYEQYF. CDR3 DNA sequence: TGTGCCAGCCAACTCCGGGACAGGTCCTACGAGCAGTACTTC.

V gene TRBV19 combines with J gene TRBJ1-5; possibly TRBD1 for D (6 bases). The CDR3 has 16 amino acids. Trimming took off 1 base at V and 3 bases at J, with 13 bases between the two ends. Looked up from germline, CDR1 is LNHDA and CDR2 is SQIVND (reference sequence). This chain's CDR3 is CASSIGTRGNNQPQHF. The CDR3 nucleotides are TGTGCCAGTAGTATAGGGACAAGGGGGAACAATCAGCCCCAGCATTTT.

This clonotype turned up a few times. Relative to the germline gene, one junction end is altered; a read error may explain this. The chain links TRBV9 to TRBJ1-3; D ambiguous. CDR3 size: 14 residues. The germline V gene has CDR1 SGDLS and CDR2 YYNGEE. The CDR3 loop reads CAGSVAGTGNTIYF. The DNA of the CDR3 is TGTGCCGGCAGCGTTGCCGGGACTGGAAACACCATATATTTT.

Comment on this clonotype: With a much larger clone just one base away, this may be a read error. This chain uses TRBV11-2 with TRBJ2-1; tentative D call: TRBD2 (6 bases). Germline V gives CDR1 SGHAT, CDR2 FQNNGV. This CDR3 has 15 residues. The chain's CDR3 is CASSLGPNASDERFF. Written as DNA, the CDR3 is TGTGCCAGCAGCTTAGGACCCAATGCTAGCGATGAGCGGTTCTTC.

This clonotype was detected many times. The chain is built from TRBV5-4 and TRBJ2-5; either TRBD1 or TRBD2 may fit D (5 bases each). The germline CDR1 and CDR2 sequences are SGHNT and YYREEE (reference sequence). CDR3 length: 13 residues. V was shortened by 2 bases and J by 4 bases, with 9 bases between the two germline ends. The CDR3 nucleotides are TGTGCCAGCAGCTTAGAGGGGCCAGAGACCCAGTACTTC. Residues: CASSLEGPETQYF.

Ten or more counts support this clonotype. DNA for the CDR3: TGTGCCAGCAGCTCCGCGAACACTGAAGCTTTCTTT. This encodes CASSSANTEAFF. This chain joins TRBV7-9 and TRBJ1-1; D is ambiguous. V was cut by 4 bases and J by 1 base, with 4 bases left in between. Germline CDR1 is SEHNR and CDR2 is FQNEAQ (reference sequence). The CDR3 totals 12 residues.